Listed here is a single T cell receptor beta chain. Its antigen target is currently unknown. The record has no base qualities; no much larger clone is one base away. Participants in the prospective study were enrolled through a virtual design, were aged roughly 18 to 90 years, and lived in about two dozen United States geographic areas. To assign participants to cohorts, the prospective study relied on clinical history that participants themselves reported in a screening survey and a study questionnaire. Recovered participants in ImmuneRACE Cohort 3 were defined as having two consecutive negative NP/OP PCR tests, clearance from a healthcare professional, or resolution of symptoms. In the prospective study, whole blood, serum and a nasopharyngeal or oropharyngeal swab were collected from each participant by mobile phlebotomists. Additional blood draws and questionnaires over an approximately 2-month period could optionally be provided by prospective study participants. Prospective study blood samples were shipped either frozen or at room temperature before DNA extraction.

Trimmed from V: 2 bases; trimmed from J: 3 bases; junction bases lacking a gene match: 10. Based on the germline V gene, the CDR1 and CDR2 sequences are SGHTA and FQGNSA. CDR3 length: 17 amino acids, cysteine to phenylalanine. Of the read, only the CDR3 DNA is kept; its 51 bases are in frame from base 1. These data originate in a study of blood T cell repertoires in COVID-19 (TCRdb year 2020). For the study in its entirety: Samples from collaborators originated in the United States, Italy and Spain and spanned both the acute and convalescent phases of COVID-19. The material from the prospective study consisted of cDNA or gDNA derived from T cells, B-cell-depleted T cells, or PBMCs. The dataset comprised deeply sampled blood TCRbeta repertoires from subjects exposed to, actively infected with, or recovered from COVID-19. The repertoires were made available in a free public database intended to serve as a resource for research on the immune response to SARS-CoV-2. Samples came from the ongoing ImmuneRACE study (first 160 participants) plus 1,254 subjects from 6 global collaborators. Sample metadata almost always included a de-identified subject ID, COVID-19 status, age in years and sex. Where available, HLA class I and class II types were taken from metadata supplied by the sample provider and were not determined by assay-based typing.

Overall study results and their limits: The quantity of clinical and demographic metadata differed by source and by participant and was supplied without curation.

The immunoSEQ Assay, a bias-controlled multiplex PCR, was used to amplify TCRbeta CDR3 regions from genomic DNA. On the study's bioinformatics: Nucleated cell counts per sample were estimated from amplification of reference gene primers within the assay. To quantify the absolute abundance of each unique TCRbeta CDR3 rearrangement, sequence reads were collapsed and filtered. Productive Simpson clonality was computed per sample as the square root of Simpson's diversity index over productive rearrangements. TCRdb's version of the immuneACCESS table is confined to in-frame rearrangements and falls short of the full clone set. An unresolved V gene accounts for under half of the shortfall where checked; the remainder is of unknown origin. V, J and clone size were drawn from that table, and D and trimming were deduced from the DNA. For this sample the table gives 360,000 or so clones, of which 87% were detected only once. Approximately 3.1% of the sample is in the top ten clones.

The V and J segments used are TRBV7-2 and TRBJ2-7, and TRBD2 aligns with 10 junction nucleotides. The source material was PBMCs or T cells enriched from blood (not recorded which). The clonotype comes from a woman under 40 who had recovered from COVID-19. The CDR3 protein is CASSLRAGGPTVYEQYF. The DNA reads TGTGCCAGCAGCTTAAGAGCGGGAGGGCCAACGGTCTACGAGCAGTACTTC.